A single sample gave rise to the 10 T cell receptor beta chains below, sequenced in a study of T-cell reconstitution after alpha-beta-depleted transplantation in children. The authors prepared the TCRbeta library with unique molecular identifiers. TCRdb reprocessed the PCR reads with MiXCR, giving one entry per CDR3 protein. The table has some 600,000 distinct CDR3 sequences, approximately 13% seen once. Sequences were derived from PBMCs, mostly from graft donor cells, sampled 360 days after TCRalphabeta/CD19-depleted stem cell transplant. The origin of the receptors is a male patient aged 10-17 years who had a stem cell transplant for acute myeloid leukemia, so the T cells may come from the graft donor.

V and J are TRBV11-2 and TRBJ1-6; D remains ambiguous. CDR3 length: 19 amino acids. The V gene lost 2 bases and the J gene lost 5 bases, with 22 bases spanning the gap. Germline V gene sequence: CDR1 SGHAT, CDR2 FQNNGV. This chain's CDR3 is CASSLKSSWADKNNSPLHF. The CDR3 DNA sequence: TGTGCCAGCAGCTTAAAAAGCTCTTGGGCAGATAAGAATAATTCACCCCTCCACTTT. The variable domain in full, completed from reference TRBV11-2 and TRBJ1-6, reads EAGVAQSPRYKIIEKRQSVAFWCNPISGHATLYWYQQILGQGPKLLIQFQNNGVVDDSQLPKDRFSAERLKGVDSTLKIQPAKLEDSAVYLCASSLKSSWADKNNSPLHFGNGTRLTVT.

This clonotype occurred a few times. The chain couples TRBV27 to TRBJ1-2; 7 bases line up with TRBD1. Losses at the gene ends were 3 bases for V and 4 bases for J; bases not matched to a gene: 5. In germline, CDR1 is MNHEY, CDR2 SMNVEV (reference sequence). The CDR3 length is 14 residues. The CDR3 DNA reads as TGTGCCAGCAGTTTCCGGACAGGTTTCTATGGCTACACCTTC. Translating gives CASSFRTGFYGYTF.

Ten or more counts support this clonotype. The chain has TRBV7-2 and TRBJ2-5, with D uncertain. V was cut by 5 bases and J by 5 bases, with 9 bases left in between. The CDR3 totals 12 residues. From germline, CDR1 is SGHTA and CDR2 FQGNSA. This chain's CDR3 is CASSPSRETQYF. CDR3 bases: TGTGCCAGCAGCCCATCCCGGGAGACCCAGTACTTC.

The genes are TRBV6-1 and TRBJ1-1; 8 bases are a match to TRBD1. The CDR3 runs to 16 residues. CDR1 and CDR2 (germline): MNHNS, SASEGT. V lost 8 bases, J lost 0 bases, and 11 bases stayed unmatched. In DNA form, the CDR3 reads TGTGCCAGCCAGGACAGGGCGAACGGCATGAACACTGAAGCTTTCTTT. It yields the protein CASQDRANGMNTEAFF.

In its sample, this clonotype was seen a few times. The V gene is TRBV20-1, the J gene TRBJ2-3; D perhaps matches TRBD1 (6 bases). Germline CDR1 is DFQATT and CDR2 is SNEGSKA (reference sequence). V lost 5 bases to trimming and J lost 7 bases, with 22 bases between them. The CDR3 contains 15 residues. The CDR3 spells CSARAGEGVVNTQYF. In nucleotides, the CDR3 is TGCAGTGCTCGAGCAGGGGAAGGTGTAGTAAATACGCAGTATTTT.

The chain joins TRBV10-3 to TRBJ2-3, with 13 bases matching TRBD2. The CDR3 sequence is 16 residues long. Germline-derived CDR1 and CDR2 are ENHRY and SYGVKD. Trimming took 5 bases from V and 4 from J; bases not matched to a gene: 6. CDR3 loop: CAISSGTSGIADTQYF. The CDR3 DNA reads TGTGCCATCAGTTCCGGGACTAGCGGGATCGCAGATACGCAGTATTTT.

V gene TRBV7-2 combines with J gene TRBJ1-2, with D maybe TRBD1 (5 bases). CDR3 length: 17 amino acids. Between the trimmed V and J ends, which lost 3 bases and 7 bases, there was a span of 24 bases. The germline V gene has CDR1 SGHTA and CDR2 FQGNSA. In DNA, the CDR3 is TGTGCCAGCAGCTTTTTTATGCAGGGAATTTACCCCGGTGGCTACACCTTC. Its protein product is CASSFFMQGIYPGGYTF.

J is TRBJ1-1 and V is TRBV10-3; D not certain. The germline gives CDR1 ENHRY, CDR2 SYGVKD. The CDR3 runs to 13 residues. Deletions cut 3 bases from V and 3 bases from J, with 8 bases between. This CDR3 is CAISETGYTEAFF. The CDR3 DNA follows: TGTGCCATCAGTGAAACGGGTTACACTGAAGCTTTCTTT.

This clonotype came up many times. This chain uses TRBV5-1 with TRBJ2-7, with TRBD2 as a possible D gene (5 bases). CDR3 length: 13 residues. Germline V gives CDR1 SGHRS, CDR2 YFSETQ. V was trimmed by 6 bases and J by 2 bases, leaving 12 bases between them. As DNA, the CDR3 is TGCGCCAGCACCTCCGCTAGCCCCTACGAGCAGTACTTC. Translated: CASTSASPYEQYF.

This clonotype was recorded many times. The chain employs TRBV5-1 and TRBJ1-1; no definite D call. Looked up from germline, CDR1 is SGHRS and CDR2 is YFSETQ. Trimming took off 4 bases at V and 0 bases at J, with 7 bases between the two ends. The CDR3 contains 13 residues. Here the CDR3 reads CASSTHVNTEAFF. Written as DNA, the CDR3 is TGCGCCAGCAGCACACATGTGAACACTGAAGCTTTCTTT.